Listed here are 15 T cell receptor beta chains from one sample, sequenced in a study of cytomegalovirus exposure and HLA in healthy donors. It was with 60 Vbeta and 13 Jbeta primers that the PCR ran. Sequencing used immunoSEQ multiplex PCR; TCRdb keeps in-frame clones, though not all of them. In the table there are about 130,000 clones, around 85% of which are singletons. The specimen was PBMCs. The receptor set was obtained from a woman under 40 in good health and CMV-seropositive.

This chain connects TRBV5-5 to TRBJ2-1; 8 bases match TRBD1. In germline, CDR1 is SGHKS, CDR2 YYEKEE (reference sequence). The CDR3 has 14 residues. Unmatched junction bases numbered 6, after V lost 1 base and J lost 9 bases. The CDR3 bases are TGTGCCAGCAGCTTGTTTCCAGGGGGCAGTGAGCAGTTCTTC. This codes for CASSLFPGGSEQFF.

This clone showed up just a few times. V is TRBV6-1 and J is TRBJ1-3, with D perhaps TRBD1 (5 bases). V shed 5 bases and J shed 4 bases, with 9 bases lying between them. CDR1 MNHNS and CDR2 SASEGT come from the germline V gene. The CDR3 totals 13 residues. The CDR3, as DNA: TGTGCCAGCAGTTCAAAGGGGGGAAACACCATATATTTT. Its translation is CASSSKGGNTIYF.

The V gene is TRBV7-9, the J gene TRBJ1-1; tentative D call: TRBD1 (5 bases). Germline loops: CDR1 SEHNR, CDR2 FQNEAQ (reference sequence). The CDR3 covers 15 residues. Trimming took 3 bases from V and 5 from J, leaving 16 bases between them. CDR3 in DNA: TGTGCCAGCAGCTTCGGCGGGGGAGGGCCAACTGAAGCTTTCTTT. It translates to CASSFGGGGPTEAFF.

The rearrangement links TRBV5-1 to TRBJ2-1; 10 bases are shared with TRBD1. Germline CDR1 and CDR2: SGHRS and YFSETQ. There are 16 residues in the CDR3. J was trimmed by 2 bases and V by 0 bases; bases with no gene match: 2. The CDR3 region is CASSLAGTGAYNEQFF. DNA of the CDR3: TGCGCCAGCAGCTTGGCCGGGACAGGGGCCTACAATGAGCAGTTCTTC.

This clone appeared once. The same CDR3 arises from other DNA sequences in this sample as well. The rearrangement uses TRBV28 and TRBJ1-4; D remains ambiguous. The CDR3 is made up of 13 amino acids. V gave up 4 bases and J gave up 10 bases, with 13 bases separating them. The germline V gene has CDR1 MDHEN and CDR2 SYDVKM. CDR3 in DNA: TGTGCCAGCAGTTCCGGGGATTGGGGAAAACTGTTTTTT. As protein: CASSSGDWGKLFF.

The chain couples TRBV5-8 to TRBJ2-3; D is perhaps TRBD1 (6 bases). V was shortened by 1 base and J by 5 bases, with 8 bases between the two germline ends. This CDR3 spans 13 amino acids. Germline CDR1 and CDR2: SGHTS and YDEGEE. CDR3 sequence reads: CASSLYREDTQYF. The CDR3 region has the DNA TGTGCCAGCAGCTTGTACAGGGAAGATACGCAGTATTTT.

This clone was seen just once. The chain employs TRBV28 and TRBJ1-5; D is ambiguous. V lost 6 bases and J lost 7, with 10 bases in between. Germline assignment: CDR1 MDHEN and CDR2 SYDVKM. This CDR3 is built from 12 residues. The CDR3: CASSSNLQPQHF. CDR3 in DNA: TGTGCCAGCAGCTCTAATTTACAGCCCCAGCATTTT.

The count of this clone is one. The same CDR3 can be traced to other DNA sequences in this sample. The V call is TRBV27, the J call TRBJ2-7; 8 bases match TRBD2. V shed 2 bases and J 6 bases; nucleotides not matched to a gene: 12. The CDR3 extends over 16 amino acids. Germline V gene data show CDR1 as MNHEY and CDR2 as SMNVEV (reference sequence). This CDR3 is CASSLKDGRAGSEQYF. DNA of the CDR3: TGTGCCAGCAGTTTAAAAGACGGGAGGGCTGGGAGCGAGCAGTACTTC.

The genes are TRBV30 and TRBJ2-1; the match to TRBD1 covers 10 bases. V lost 2 bases, J lost 4 bases, and 5 bases stayed unmatched. This CDR3 is built from 15 residues. Germline-derived CDR1 and CDR2 are GTSNPN and SVGIG (reference sequence). The CDR3 DNA follows: TGTGCCTGGAGTAGGACAGGGGGGCCTTACAATGAGCAGTTCTTC. Its protein product is CAWSRTGGPYNEQFF.

V is TRBV28 and J is TRBJ1-2; D is perhaps TRBD1 (5 bases). The CDR3 is 15 residues long. V lost 2 bases and J lost 5, with 15 bases in between. CDR1 MDHEN and CDR2 SYDVKM come from the germline V gene. In DNA form, the CDR3 reads TGTGCCAGCAGTTTAGGGGGGGGGATGCCATATGGCTACACCTTC. Encoded protein: CASSLGGGMPYGYTF.

This clone has a handful of counts. CDR3 residues: CASSQDRGSGLGGELFF. For the CDR3, the DNA is TGCGCCAGCAGCCAAGATAGGGGGTCGGGGTTGGGGGGGGAGCTGTTTTTT. The gene calls are TRBV4-1 and TRBJ2-2; D may be TRBD1 (6 bases). CDR1 and CDR2 from the germline V gene are MGHRA and YSYEKL. This CDR3 region has 17 residues. Trimming took off 0 bases at V and 8 bases at J, with 19 bases between the two ends.

This clone has just a few counts. The J gene is TRBJ2-3, the V gene TRBV13; TRBD1 matches at 8 bases. From germline, CDR1 is PRHDT and CDR2 FYEKMQ (reference sequence). The CDR3 spans 16 residues. Losses at the gene ends were 3 bases for V and 2 bases for J; bases not matched to a gene: 7. DNA of the CDR3: TGTGCCAGCAGCTTCCGAGAGACAGGGGCCACAGATACGCAGTATTTT. This encodes CASSFRETGATDTQYF.

A few counts support this clone. This chain uses TRBV5-1 with TRBJ2-7; D is perhaps TRBD1 (6 bases). In germline, CDR1 is SGHRS, CDR2 YFSETQ. The CDR3 has 16 residues. Trimming took off 4 bases at V and 1 base at J, with 18 bases between the two ends. This CDR3 reads CASSPDHRDLSYEQYF. DNA of the CDR3: TGCGCCAGCAGCCCAGACCACAGGGATTTGTCCTACGAGCAGTACTTC.

About this clone itself: Other DNA sequences in this specimen translate into the identical CDR3. This rearrangement joins TRBV2 to TRBJ2-7, with 7 positions matching TRBD1. CDR1 SNHLY and CDR2 FYNNEI come from the germline V gene. CDR3 length equals 15 residues. V shed 3 bases and J 2 bases; nucleotides not matched to a gene: 7. The CDR3 here is CASSELAQGAYEQYF. Here the CDR3 DNA reads TGTGCCAGCAGTGAGCTTGCCCAGGGGGCCTACGAGCAGTACTTC.

This chain connects TRBV28 to TRBJ2-1; 13 positions match TRBD2. J lost 12 bases, V lost 6 bases, and 8 bases had no gene match. This CDR3 is 14 amino acids long. Germline CDR1 MDHEN, CDR2 SYDVKM. The CDR3 loop reads CASSLGLAGYGQFF. CDR3 nucleotide sequence: TGTGCCAGCAGCCTGGGACTAGCGGGATATGGGCAGTTCTTC.